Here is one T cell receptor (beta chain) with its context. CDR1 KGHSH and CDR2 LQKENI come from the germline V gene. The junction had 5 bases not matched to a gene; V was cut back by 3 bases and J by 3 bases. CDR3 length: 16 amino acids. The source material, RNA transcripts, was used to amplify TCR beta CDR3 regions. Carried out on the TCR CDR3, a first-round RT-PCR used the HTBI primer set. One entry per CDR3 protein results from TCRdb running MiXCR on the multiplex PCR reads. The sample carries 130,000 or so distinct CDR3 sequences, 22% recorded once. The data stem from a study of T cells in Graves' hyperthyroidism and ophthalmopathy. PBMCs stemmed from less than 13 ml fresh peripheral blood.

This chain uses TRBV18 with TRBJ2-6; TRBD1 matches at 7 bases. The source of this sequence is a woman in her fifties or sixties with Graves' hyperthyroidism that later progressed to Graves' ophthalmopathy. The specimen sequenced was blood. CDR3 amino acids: CASSPDRMNGANVLTF. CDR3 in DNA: TGTGCCAGCTCACCGGACAGGATGAATGGGGCCAACGTCCTGACTTTC.